The 12 T cell receptor beta chains below all came from one sample that was sequenced in a study of Ad26.COV2.S vaccination and SARS-CoV-2 variants. Sequenced by immunoSEQ multiplex PCR; TCRdb stores in-frame clones only, minus some. In the table there are some 250,000 clones, approximately 87% of which are singletons. Treatment described: some 20 received Ad26.COV2.S at low or high dose, single or two shots; about 5 received placebo; per-sample allocation not given. Day 63 after the first injection of vaccine or placebo was the sampling time. The source material was peripheral blood, sampled in a trial of Ad26.COV2.S vaccine versus placebo. The receptors were gathered from a person aged 18 to 65 who received the Ad26.COV2.S COVID-19 vaccine or a placebo.

The chain joins TRBV3-1 (or the pseudogene TRBV3-2) to TRBJ2-1, with D possibly TRBD1 on 5 matching bases. CDR3 length equals 16 residues. With 5 bases removed from V and 3 bases from J, the gap between germline ends came to 17 bases. Germline V lookup: CDR1 LGHDT, CDR2 YNNKEL (reference sequence). The CDR3 DNA is TGTGCCAGCAGCTTCATAGGGGATCACATCTACAATGAGCAGTTCTTC. Protein: CASSFIGDHIYNEQFF.

The CDR3 sequence is CASSTLAGGPETQYF. Here the CDR3 DNA reads TGTGCCAGCAGCACGTTAGCGGGAGGGCCGGAGACCCAGTACTTC. The chain carries TRBV7-2 and TRBJ2-5; 11 bases line up with TRBD2. The CDR3 loop spans 15 amino acids. The V gene's germline CDR1 is SGHTA and CDR2 FQGNSA. V lost 5 bases, J lost 5 bases, and 7 bases stayed unmatched.

V is TRBV11-3 and J is TRBJ2-3, with 10 nucleotides matching TRBD2. Looked up from germline, CDR1 is SGHNT and CDR2 is YENEEA. The CDR3 runs to 14 residues. V shed 5 bases and J 4 bases; nucleotides not matched to a gene: 3. The CDR3, as DNA: TGTGCCAGCAGCAGTAGCGGGGGGCCAGATACGCAGTATTTT. It translates to CASSSSGGPDTQYF.

This clone was observed a single time. This chain joins TRBV19 and TRBJ1-2; 10 nucleotides match TRBD1. This CDR3 region has 14 residues. With 3 bases clipped from V and 6 bases from J, the junction kept 4 bases outside the gene matches. Germline V gene lookup returns CDR1 LNHDA and CDR2 SQIVND (reference sequence). CDR3 residues: CASSIRGQGDGYTF. The CDR3 coding sequence is TGTGCCAGTAGTATCAGAGGACAGGGGGATGGCTACACCTTC.

The chain has TRBV7-9 and TRBJ2-7, with 11 bases that match TRBD1. CDR3 length: 14 amino acids. Germline assignment: CDR1 SEHNR and CDR2 FQNEAQ (reference sequence). Trimming at V came to 4 bases and at J to 5 bases, leaving 4 bases not matched to a gene. In nucleotides, the CDR3 is TGTGCCAGCAGCTCTGGACAGGGGGCGCACGAGCAGTACTTC. This translates into CASSSGQGAHEQYF. The whole variable domain, filled in from reference TRBV7-9 and TRBJ2-7, reads DTGVSQNPRHKITKRGQNVTFRCDPISEHNRLYWYRQTLGQGPEFLTYFQNEAQLEKSRLLSDRFSAERPKGSFSTLEIQRTEQGDSAMYLCASSSGQGAHEQYFGPGTRLTVT.

Only one count was recorded for this clone. The chain joins TRBV30 to TRBJ1-4; tentatively, D is TRBD1 (5 bases). This CDR3 is built from 14 residues. V shed 1 base and J shed 9 bases, with 15 bases lying between them. CDR1 is GTSNPN, CDR2 SVGIG, per germline (reference sequence). The CDR3 protein is CAWSAGDWEKKLFF. CDR3 bases: TGTGCCTGGAGTGCCGGGGACTGGGAGAAAAAACTGTTTTTT.

The chain joins TRBV24-1 to TRBJ1-2; D perhaps matches TRBD1 (5 bases). The CDR3 consists of 15 residues. From germline, CDR1 is KGHDR and CDR2 SFDVKD. V lost 5 bases, J lost 7 bases, and 19 bases lay in between. The CDR3 region has the DNA TGTGCCACCAGTGCCCCTGGGGGTCTATCTGGTGGCTACACCTTC. Its translation is CATSAPGGLSGGYTF.

This clone showed up just a few times. The V gene is TRBV2, the J gene TRBJ1-6; D is undetermined. This CDR3 is built from 13 residues. Trimming stripped 8 bases from V and 5 bases from J, with 10 bases between. Germline V lookup: CDR1 SNHLY, CDR2 FYNNEI. The CDR3 spells CASATENNSPLHF. The CDR3, as DNA: TGTGCCAGCGCAACAGAGAATAATTCACCCCTCCACTTT. Complete variable domain (other parts from reference TRBV2 and TRBJ1-6): EPEVTQTPSHQVTQMGQEVILRCVPISNHLYFYWYRQILGQKVEFLVSFYNNEISEKSEIFDDQFSVERPDGSNFTLKIRSTKLEDSAMYFCASATENNSPLHFGNGTRLTVT.

The chain uses TRBV7-9 and TRBJ1-4; D unclear. Germline CDR1 and CDR2: SEHNR and FQNEAQ (reference sequence). CDR3 size: 14 residues. V gave up 0 bases and J gave up 8 bases, with 10 bases separating them. The CDR3 spells CASSLAESGEKLFF. DNA of the CDR3: TGTGCCAGCAGCTTAGCGGAGTCCGGAGAAAAACTGTTTTTT.

This chain uses TRBV9 with TRBJ1-3, with D possibly being TRBD1 (6 bases). CDR1 and CDR2 (germline): SGDLS, YYNGEE. Deletions cut 2 bases from V and 7 bases from J, with 13 bases between. This CDR3 spans 14 amino acids. The DNA for the CDR3 is TGTGCCAGCAGCGTGACCGAGACAGGCAACACCATATATTTT. This encodes CASSVTETGNTIYF.

This clone has just one count. The rearrangement joins TRBV7-9 to TRBJ2-1, with TRBD1 matching 7 bases. The CDR3 runs to 17 residues. V was pared by 5 bases and J by 0 bases, with 10 bases of the junction left unmatched. In germline, CDR1 is SEHNR, CDR2 FQNEAQ (reference sequence). The CDR3 loop is CASSPKPGQRSYNEQFF. The CDR3 DNA reads TGTGCCAGCAGCCCCAAGCCGGGACAGCGCTCCTACAATGAGCAGTTCTTC.

This clone was seen more than once but under ten times. CDR3 DNA: TGTGCCTTAACCCAGGGGAGGGCCTATGGCTACACCTTC. This encodes CALTQGRAYGYTF. J is TRBJ1-2 and V is TRBV30; D is perhaps TRBD1 (6 bases). This CDR3 region has 13 residues. Trimming cost V 7 bases and J 4 bases, with 16 bases left between them. In germline, CDR1 is GTSNPN, CDR2 SVGIG (reference sequence).